This is a list of T cell receptor beta chains from one sample in a study of blood T cell repertoires in COVID-19. Repertoires were generated with immunoSEQ multiplex PCR, while TCRdb's copy carries only in-frame clones and drops some. This sample has around 140,000 clones; roughly 79% occur once, and the top ten carry about 8.4%. Specimen: peripheral blood. The receptors were gathered from a woman aged 60-75 years with active or convalescent COVID-19. CDR3s include the opening cysteine and the closing phenylalanine or tryptophan. D genes are given only for firm matches. Only part of the rows carry a size: once, few, many, or a class if the clone is expanded.

D gene,V gene,clone size,J gene,CDR3 protein,CDR3 DNA
-,TRBV5-8,-,TRBJ1-5,CASSLRTGTSRGSNQPQHF,TGTGCCAGCAGCCTACGGACCGGGACATCAAGAGGTAGCAATCAGCCCCAGCATTTT
-,TRBV5-4,-,TRBJ1-2,CASSSGPLNRYGYTF,TGTGCCAGCAGCTCTGGGCCCCTGAATCGCTATGGCTACACCTTC
-,TRBV6-5,-,TRBJ2-1,CASKMGGGYNEQFF,TGTGCCAGCAAGATGGGGGGTGGATACAATGAGCAGTTCTTC
TRBD1,TRBV7-2,few,TRBJ2-7,CASSPNRDSWEQYF,TGTGCCAGCAGCCCAAACCGGGACAGCTGGGAGCAGTACTTC
-,TRBV7-2,-,TRBJ2-5,CASSSKPQGRQETQYF,TGTGCCAGCAGCTCGAAACCACAGGGACGGCAAGAGACCCAGTACTTC
-,TRBV7-2,-,TRBJ2-5,CASSPSVQETQYF,TGTGCCAGCAGCCCTAGCGTGCAAGAGACCCAGTACTTC
-,TRBV3-1/TRBV3-2,-,TRBJ2-3,CASSEAGTDTQYF,TGTGCCAGCAGCGAAGCGGGCACAGATACGCAGTATTTT
-,TRBV18,few,TRBJ2-1,CASSPRSPRVGYDEQFF,TGTGCCAGCTCCCCTCGGAGCCCCAGGGTGGGATACGATGAGCAGTTCTTC
TRBD2,TRBV28,-,TRBJ2-7,CASSSSLNSGRGNYEQYF,TGTGCCAGCAGTTCCTCCTTAAATAGCGGGAGAGGAAACTACGAGCAGTACTTC
TRBD2,TRBV10-2,-,TRBJ2-3,CASGAPRGGTDTQYF,TGCGCCAGCGGGGCCCCGCGCGGGGGAACAGATACGCAGTATTTT
TRBD1,TRBV28,-,TRBJ1-2,CASTLDRGLGYTF,TGTGCCAGCACCCTGGACAGGGGGCTTGGCTACACCTTC
-,TRBV18,-,TRBJ2-2,CASSRSRESGELFF,TGTGCCAGCTCACGATCACGGGAGTCCGGGGAGCTGTTTTTT
TRBD2,TRBV27,few,TRBJ2-7,CASRGLESYEQYF,TGTGCCAGCAGGGGACTAGAGTCCTACGAGCAGTACTTC
-,TRBV28,-,TRBJ1-5,CASSTRGAGTVNQPQHF,TGTGCCAGCAGTACCCGAGGTGCGGGGACGGTCAATCAGCCCCAGCATTTT
TRBD1,TRBV30,-,TRBJ1-4,CAWRPPPYRGRGEKLFF,TGTGCCTGGAGACCCCCTCCCTACAGGGGGCGAGGTGAAAAACTGTTTTTT
-,TRBV4-2,few,TRBJ2-7,CASSQPVSGERSYEQYF,TGTGCCAGCAGCCAACCCGTATCCGGGGAACGTTCCTACGAGCAGTACTTC
-,TRBV19,-,TRBJ2-2,CASSGTPLLSTGELFF,TGTGCCAGTAGTGGGACTCCATTATTGTCTACCGGGGAGCTGTTTTTT
TRBD1,TRBV2,-,TRBJ1-2,CASSYGTGADYGYTF,TGTGCCAGCAGTTACGGGACAGGGGCGGACTATGGCTACACCTTC
-,TRBV20-1,few,TRBJ2-1,CSGGENEQFF,TGCAGTGGGGGGGAGAATGAGCAGTTCTTC
TRBD1,TRBV19,-,TRBJ1-5,CASSGTGNQPQHF,TGTGCCAGTTCCGGGACAGGCAATCAGCCCCAGCATTTT
-,TRBV15,-,TRBJ1-3,CATSRDRAGNTIYF,TGTGCCACCAGCAGAGACAGGGCGGGAAACACCATATATTTT
TRBD1,TRBV6-5,-,TRBJ1-5,CASFNRGFQPQHF,TGTGCCAGCTTTAACAGGGGGTTCCAGCCCCAGCATTTT
-,TRBV28,-,TRBJ1-2,CASSLSVGRGSSYTF,TGTGCCAGCAGTTTAAGTGTTGGTAGGGGGTCTAGCTACACCTTC
TRBD2,TRBV9,-,TRBJ2-1,CASSEGPGSGRSSYNEQFF,TGTGCCAGCAGCGAGGGCCCCGGCAGCGGGAGGTCTTCCTACAATGAGCAGTTCTTC
-,TRBV7-2,-,TRBJ1-1,CATTGGAGATEAFF,TGTGCCACCACGGGGGGGGCAGGGGCCACTGAAGCTTTCTTT
-,TRBV10-3,-,TRBJ1-1,CAISGTESGTEAFF,TGTGCCATCAGTGGGACAGAATCGGGGACTGAAGCTTTCTTT
TRBD2,TRBV7-3,-,TRBJ2-1,CASSSGLAGQSNEQFF,TGTGCCAGCAGCTCGGGACTAGCGGGGCAGTCGAATGAGCAGTTCTTC
-,TRBV29-1,-,TRBJ2-1,CSVESPGEQFF,TGCAGCGTTGAAAGTCCAGGTGAGCAGTTCTTC
-,TRBV5-1,-,TRBJ1-1,CASSLEGLPRAFF,TGCGCCAGCAGCTTGGAGGGGTTACCCAGGGCTTTCTTT
-,TRBV18,-,TRBJ1-1,CASSPSGLDTEAFF,TGTGCCAGCTCACCCTCGGGTCTGGATACTGAAGCTTTCTTT
TRBD1,TRBV5-1,-,TRBJ1-6,CASSKTGDSPLHF,TGCGCCAGCAGCAAGACAGGGGACTCACCCCTCCACTTT
TRBD1,TRBV7-3,few,TRBJ1-1,CASSVQGANTEAFF,TGTGCCAGCAGCGTACAGGGGGCGAACACTGAAGCTTTCTTT
-,TRBV29-1,-,TRBJ2-3,CSVESSRSTDTQYF,TGCAGCGTCGAATCTTCCAGGAGCACAGATACGCAGTATTTT
TRBD2,TRBV7-8,-,TRBJ2-7,CASSGGTSGHEQYF,TGTGCCAGCAGCGGTGGGACTAGCGGCCACGAGCAGTACTTC
-,TRBV11-2,-,TRBJ2-5,CATAGGDSRGTQYF,TGTGCGACCGCGGGCGGGGACTCCCGAGGGACCCAGTACTTC
TRBD1,TRBV19,-,TRBJ1-1,CASSTRDSNTEAFF,TGTGCCAGTAGTACCCGGGACAGTAACACTGAAGCTTTCTTT
TRBD2,TRBV7-3,-,TRBJ2-3,CASRKAGGPEDTQYF,TGTGCCAGCAGAAAAGCGGGAGGGCCAGAAGATACGCAGTATTTT
-,TRBV5-6,-,TRBJ1-6,CASNFDSGYSPLHF,TGTGCCAGCAACTTCGACAGCGGGTATTCACCCCTCCACTTT
TRBD2,TRBV10-3,-,TRBJ2-3,CAISELAGQRSDTQYF,TGTGCCATCAGTGAACTAGCGGGGCAGAGGTCAGATACGCAGTATTTT
TRBD1,TRBV28,-,TRBJ2-5,CASTELQGAVSETQYF,TGTGCCAGCACCGAGCTACAGGGGGCTGTTAGTGAGACCCAGTACTTC
-,TRBV19,-,TRBJ2-7,CASSTPITYEQYF,TGTGCCAGTAGTACCCCAATAACTTACGAGCAGTACTTC
-,TRBV28,few,TRBJ2-1,CASTSAARGGGNEQFF,TGTGCCAGCACGTCAGCCGCCCGGGGAGGGGGCAATGAGCAGTTCTTC
-,TRBV27,-,TRBJ2-1,CASRTYRDLYNEQFF,TGTGCCAGCAGAACTTACAGGGACCTTTACAATGAGCAGTTCTTC
TRBD2,TRBV7-9,-,TRBJ2-3,CASSSGTSETPDTQYF,TGTGCCAGCAGCAGCGGGACTAGCGAAACCCCAGATACGCAGTATTTT
-,TRBV2,few,TRBJ2-2,CASSRAGLNTGELFF,TGTGCCAGCAGTCGGGCAGGGCTGAACACCGGGGAGCTGTTTTTT
-,TRBV29-1,-,TRBJ1-1,CSVEGVEAFF,TGCAGCGTTGAGGGCGTGGAAGCTTTCTTT
-,TRBV2,-,TRBJ2-3,CASSEIGGGGTDTQYF,TGTGCCAGCAGTGAAATAGGGGGCGGGGGCACAGATACGCAGTATTTT
-,TRBV19,-,TRBJ1-5,CASSKQAGNQPQHF,TGTGCCAGTAGTAAACAGGCCGGCAATCAGCCCCAGCATTTT
-,TRBV5-4,few,TRBJ2-1,CASSLARGSYNEQFF,TGTGCCAGCAGCTTGGCCAGGGGTTCCTACAATGAGCAGTTCTTC
-,TRBV5-1,-,TRBJ1-1,CASSLELQAMNTEAFF,TGCGCCAGCAGCTTGGAACTACAGGCTATGAACACTGAAGCTTTCTTT
TRBD2,TRBV5-1,-,TRBJ2-1,CASSLGLAGIGGSYNEQFF,TGCGCCAGCAGCTTGGGACTAGCGGGGATCGGGGGCTCCTACAATGAGCAGTTCTTC
TRBD2,TRBV28,-,TRBJ2-4,CASSLIGYRVAGDKNIQYF,TGTGCCAGCAGTCTTATTGGGTATCGGGTAGCGGGCGACAAAAACATTCAGTACTTC
TRBD1,TRBV6-5,-,TRBJ2-7,CASRQGPSSYEQYF,TGTGCCAGCAGACAGGGGCCAAGCTCCTACGAGCAGTACTTC
-,TRBV6-1,large,TRBJ2-7,CASSDAATDYEQYF,TGTGCCAGCAGTGACGCCGCGACAGACTACGAGCAGTACTTC
-,TRBV5-1,-,TRBJ1-1,CASSSTGWTEAFF,TGCGCCAGCAGCTCCACAGGGTGGACTGAAGCTTTCTTT